The 19 T cell receptor beta chains presented below share a single source sample, sequenced in a study of shared clonotypes between healthy human individuals (dated by TCRdb to the early 2020s). Library preparation used the immunoSEQ multiplex PCR assay. The table comes from immuneACCESS by way of TCRdb, which keeps in-frame sequences with V and J called. Part of the clones is missing from these tables; in studies checked, under half for an unresolved V gene and the rest for unknown reasons. In this sample the table shows about 660,000 clones, 74% of which occur a single time. In total, the top ten clones hold 1.5% to 2% of the sample. Sequenced input: memory CD4+ T cells sorted from blood. The cell subset or site label for this specimen denotes: CD45RA-negative fraction. These receptors came from a woman in her twenties or thirties in good health.

CDR3 in amino acids: CASSSTHSYEQYF. The DNA for the CDR3 is TGTGCCAGCAGCTCGACACATTCCTACGAGCAGTACTTC. This rearrangement joins TRBV27 to TRBJ2-7; no definite D call. Trimming shortened V by 6 bases and J by 1 base, and 10 bases separated the two germline ends. The germline CDR1 and CDR2 sequences are MNHEY and SMNVEV (reference sequence). The CDR3 is made up of 13 amino acids.

This clone was seen only once. The rearrangement links TRBV2 to TRBJ1-4, with TRBD1 as a possible D gene (6 bases). Germline CDR1 is SNHLY and CDR2 is FYNNEI. This CDR3 region has 13 residues. V dropped 4 bases and J dropped 8 bases, with 11 bases sitting between them. The CDR3 protein is CASSGRGGEKLFF. DNA for the CDR3: TGTGCCAGCAGTGGCAGGGGAGGGGAAAAACTGTTTTTT.

This chain connects TRBV5-1 to TRBJ2-5; TRBD2 might be the D (5 bases). V lost 2 bases to trimming and J lost 5 bases, with 7 bases between them. The CDR3 runs 12 residues. CDR1 SGHRS and CDR2 YFSETQ come from the germline V gene. CDR3 sequence: CASSFTGETQYF. CDR3 nucleotide sequence: TGCGCCAGCAGCTTTACGGGGGAGACCCAGTACTTC.

The V gene is TRBV18, the J gene TRBJ2-1; 8 bases are shared with TRBD1. CDR1 KGHSH and CDR2 LQKENI come from the germline V gene. The V segment lost 3 bases and the J segment 8 bases; nucleotides outside the gene matches: 9. This CDR3 comprises 15 residues. CDR3 in DNA: TGTGCCAGCTCACCCTCCCGGACAGGGTTGGATGAGCAGTTCTTC. As protein: CASSPSRTGLDEQFF.

This clone appeared many times. The identical CDR3 is also encoded by other nucleotide sequences in the sample. The gene calls are TRBV18 and TRBJ2-7; D is uncertain. V lost 2 bases to trimming and J lost 2 bases, with 7 bases between them. Per the germline V gene, CDR1 is KGHSH and CDR2 is LQKENI. The CDR3 extends over 13 amino acids. The CDR3 DNA is TGTGCCAGCTCACCAACCGGCACCTACGAGCAGTACTTC. Residues: CASSPTGTYEQYF.

V is TRBV6-1 and J is TRBJ1-1; no reliable D call. Deletions cut 0 bases from V and 13 bases from J, with 9 bases between. This CDR3 is 11 amino acids long. The V gene's germline CDR1 is MNHNS and CDR2 SASEGT. The CDR3 DNA reads as TGTGCCAGCAGTGAAGCGGCGGGAGTTTTCTTT. Protein sequence: CASSEAAGVFF.

The rearrangement links TRBV4-2 to TRBJ2-7; the D gene is possibly TRBD1 (6 bases). V was shortened by 5 bases and J by 4 bases, with 24 bases between the two germline ends. Germline lookup yields CDR1 LGHNA and CDR2 YNFKEQ. The CDR3 is 17 residues long. CDR3 loop: CASSLKWLGTPSYEQYF. The CDR3 region has the DNA TGTGCCAGCAGCTTGAAGTGGTTGGGGACACCATCTTACGAGCAGTACTTC.

The chain uses TRBV25-1 and TRBJ2-1, with TRBD2 identical over 12 bases. CDR1 MGHDK and CDR2 SYGVNS come from the germline V gene. J lost 9 bases, V lost 1 base, and 10 bases had no gene match. The CDR3 totals 17 residues. CDR3 DNA: TGTGCCAGCAGTGAATCCCGCCTAGCGGGAGGGCGAAGTGAGCAGTTCTTC. It specifies CASSESRLAGGRSEQFF.

As to this clone: Additional DNA sequences in this sample encode the identical CDR3. This chain links TRBV5-1 with TRBJ1-1, with D perhaps TRBD1 (6 bases). Trimming left V 5 bases short and J 5 bases short, with 13 bases between. Germline V gene data show CDR1 as SGHRS and CDR2 as YFSETQ. The CDR3 spans 13 residues. CDR3 nucleotide sequence: TGCGCCAGCAGTTCAGGGGTGGGTACTGAAGCTTTCTTT. Its protein product is CASSSGVGTEAFF.

This clone was seen a few times. This chain joins TRBV6-5 and TRBJ2-5; D is ambiguous. The better agreement between TRBJ2-7 and the DNA end casts doubt on the J call. CDR3 length: 12 amino acids. Germline assignment: CDR1 MNHEY and CDR2 SVGAGI. The CDR3 DNA reads TGTGCCGTTCGGGCGAGCTCCTACGAGCAGTACTTC. This codes for CAVRASSYEQYF.

The V gene is TRBV11-2, the J gene TRBJ1-1, with 9 bases aligning to TRBD1. The CDR3 is 16 residues long. Germline CDR1 SGHAT, CDR2 FQNNGV. Unmatched junction bases numbered 10, after V lost 7 bases and J lost 1 base. The CDR3 nucleotides read TGTGCCAGCACCAGCAGAGACAGGGGGGAGAACACTGAAGCTTTCTTT. This translates into CASTSRDRGENTEAFF.

The J gene is TRBJ1-3, the V gene TRBV4-1; 9 bases agree with TRBD1. V lost 5 bases to trimming and J lost 0 bases; unmatched junction nucleotides: 14. Germline assignment: CDR1 MGHRA and CDR2 YSYEKL. There are 19 residues in the CDR3. CDR3 nucleotides: TGCGCCAGCAGCGGCCGGGACAGGGTATTTGGGAGCTCTGGAAACACCATATATTTT. Translated: CASSGRDRVFGSSGNTIYF.

The chain uses TRBV19 and TRBJ2-5; TRBD2 aligns across 11 bases. This CDR3 has 16 amino acids. Germline values: CDR1 LNHDA, CDR2 SQIVND (reference sequence). The V segment lost 4 bases and the J segment 1 base; nucleotides outside the gene matches: 5. In DNA, the CDR3 is TGTGCCAGTAGTACTGGACTAGCGGGTACCCAAGAGACCCAGTACTTC. This gives the protein CASSTGLAGTQETQYF.

This clone was recorded only once. The V gene is TRBV6-5, the J gene TRBJ1-2; 11 positions match TRBD1. The ends lost 4 bases at V and 7 bases at J; junction bases unmatched: 8. Germline CDR1 reads MNHEY; CDR2 reads SVGAGI. The CDR3 contains 15 residues. CDR3 nucleotide sequence: TGTGCCAGCAGTTTAGGACAGGGGGCGCCCCGTGGCTACACCTTC. Translated: CASSLGQGAPRGYTF.

This clone was recorded only once. V gene TRBV28 combines with J gene TRBJ2-1; D gene ambiguous. Germline assignment: CDR1 MDHEN and CDR2 SYDVKM. The V end was cut by 8 bases, the J end by 3 bases, with 11 bases between. The CDR3 length is 13 residues. The CDR3 bases are TGTGCCAGCTCGGACGGCCTCTACAATGAGCAGTTCTTC. Translation gives CASSDGLYNEQFF.

The chain couples TRBV5-1 to TRBJ2-7; TRBD2 matches 9 bases. The ends lost 4 bases at V and 6 bases at J; junction bases unmatched: 2. The CDR3 consists of 12 residues. From germline, CDR1 is SGHRS and CDR2 YFSETQ. DNA for the CDR3: TGCGCCAGCAGCGCGGGACTAGCCGAGCAGTACTTC. The encoded protein is CASSAGLAEQYF.

V is TRBV19 and J is TRBJ1-2, with 9 bases that match TRBD1. Germline values: CDR1 LNHDA, CDR2 SQIVND (reference sequence). The V and J ends lost 3 bases and 6 bases, in that order; junction bases with no gene match: 8. This CDR3 region has 15 residues. In nucleotides, the CDR3 is TGTGCCAGTAGTATCACGGGACAGGGAGGAGATGGCTACACCTTC. This translates into CASSITGQGGDGYTF.

The chain uses TRBV2 and TRBJ1-5, with D perhaps matching TRBD1 (5 bases). Germline V CDR1 and CDR2: SNHLY, FYNNEI. The V end was cut by 2 bases, the J end by 6 bases, with 14 bases between. The CDR3 is 15 residues long. CDR3 protein: CASSEYAGGSQPQHF. The CDR3 nucleotides read TGTGCCAGCAGTGAATATGCGGGGGGGAGTCAGCCCCAGCATTTT.

This chain connects TRBV7-9 to TRBJ1-5, with D hard to call. Germline CDR1 and CDR2: SEHNR and FQNEAQ (reference sequence). This CDR3 spans 14 amino acids. The V gene lost 6 bases and the J gene lost 7 bases, with 16 bases spanning the gap. The CDR3 coding sequence is TGTGCCAGCAGTCGTTCGGGCCTCCAACAGCCCCAGCATTTT. Residues: CASSRSGLQQPQHF.